Each of the 31 T cell receptor beta chains below was sequenced from the same sample in a study of OX40 agonist ivuxolimab in advanced cancers. Profiled with immunoSEQ multiplex PCR; TCRdb holds only in-frame clones, not every one. Of approximately 58,000 clones listed, about 86% are singletons. The sequenced sample was CD4+ or CD8+ T cells sorted from blood, obtained in a trial of the OX40 agonist ivuxolimab. The origin of the receptors is an adult with an advanced solid tumor such as melanoma, head and neck, liver or kidney cancer.

In this sample, this clone turned up many times. The CDR3 here is CASSLSGEPNYGYTF. The CDR3 DNA is TGTGCCAGCAGCTTGAGCGGTGAACCTAACTATGGCTACACCTTC. This chain links TRBV5-4 with TRBJ1-2; no reliable D call. Trimming pared 1 base from V and 0 bases from J, leaving 10 bases between. Germline V gene lookup returns CDR1 SGHNT and CDR2 YYREEE (reference sequence). The CDR3 extends over 15 amino acids.

There are a few counts of this clone. The rearrangement joins TRBV30 to TRBJ1-1; weak D call: TRBD1 (6 bases). The CDR3 covers 12 residues. Germline V lookup: CDR1 GTSNPN, CDR2 SVGIG (reference sequence). V was pared by 4 bases and J by 4 bases, with 10 bases between. The CDR3 DNA reads as TGTGCCTGGACCTCAGGGGCCACTGAAGCTTTCTTT. Residues: CAWTSGATEAFF. Combining the CDR3 with reference TRBV30 and TRBJ1-1 gives the whole variable domain SQTIHQWPATLVQPVGSPLSLECTVEGTSNPNLYWYRQAAGRGLQLLFYSVGIGQISSEVPQNLSASRPQDRQFILSSKKLLLSDSGFYLCAWTSGATEAFFGQGTRLTVV.

The gene calls are TRBV7-6 and TRBJ2-7; 10 bases line up with TRBD2. The CDR3 sequence is 13 residues long. The germline CDR1 and CDR2 sequences are SGHVS and FNYEAQ. The J segment lost 7 bases and the V segment lost 8 bases, leaving 8 bases of the junction unmatched. This CDR3 is CASRLAGTGEQYF. CDR3 DNA sequence: TGTGCCAGCCGACTAGCGGGCACGGGGGAGCAGTACTTC.

V usage is TRBV29-1 and J usage is TRBJ2-3, with TRBD2 matching over 7 bases. Germline V gives CDR1 SQVTM, CDR2 ANQGSEA. The CDR3 is made up of 13 amino acids. Trimming removed 6 bases from V and 5 bases from J; junction bases left unmatched: 8. The CDR3 is CSVPPTGGDTQYF. The CDR3 DNA reads TGCAGCGTCCCCCCTACGGGGGGAGATACGCAGTATTTT.

The CDR3 loop is CASSQEDTQYF. In DNA, the CDR3 is TGTGCCAGCAGCCAAGAAGATACGCAGTATTTT. The rearrangement uses TRBV4-2 and TRBJ2-3; D call uncertain. There are 11 residues in the CDR3. Germline V gene data show CDR1 as LGHNA and CDR2 as YNFKEQ. Deletions cut 0 bases from V and 5 bases from J, with 0 bases between.

The chain couples TRBV6-6 to TRBJ2-5, with D unresolved. The V end lost 0 bases, the J end lost 11 bases, and 16 bases lay between the germline ends. The V gene's germline CDR1 is MNHNY and CDR2 SVGAGI (reference sequence). The CDR3 extends over 14 amino acids. The CDR3: CASSYSKVALEQYF. As DNA, the CDR3 is TGTGCCAGCAGTTACTCGAAGGTGGCGTTAGAGCAGTACTTC.

The chain links TRBV18 to TRBJ1-4, with unresolved D. Germline CDR1 is KGHSH and CDR2 is LQKENI. Trimming stripped 6 bases from V and 8 bases from J, with 19 bases between. The CDR3 is 15 residues long. This CDR3 reads CASSRQPGKMEKLFF. The CDR3 bases are TGTGCCAGCTCCCGTCAACCGGGGAAGATGGAAAAACTGTTTTTT. The full variable domain, rest sourced from reference TRBV18 and TRBJ1-4, is NAGVMQNPRHLVRRRGQEARLRCSPMKGHSHVYWYRQLPEEGLKFMVYLQKENIIDESGMPKERFSAEFPKEGPSILRIQQVVRGDSAAYFCASSRQPGKMEKLFFGSGTQLSVL.

The gene calls are TRBV18 and TRBJ2-6; weak D call: TRBD2 (6 bases). Trimming took off 2 bases at V and 4 bases at J, with 12 bases between the two ends. The germline V gene has CDR1 KGHSH and CDR2 LQKENI. This CDR3 has 16 amino acids. This CDR3 reads CASSPGRPAGANVLTF. CDR3 DNA: TGTGCCAGCTCACCAGGGAGGCCCGCGGGGGCCAACGTCCTGACTTTC.

This sequence joins TRBV7-9 and TRBJ2-2; 8 bases match TRBD2. Germline V gene sequence: CDR1 SEHNR, CDR2 FQNEAQ (reference sequence). Trimming at V came to 5 bases and at J to 6 bases, leaving 8 bases not matched to a gene. The CDR3 is made up of 15 amino acids. CDR3 region: CASSEVAGGPGELFF. As DNA, the CDR3 is TGTGCCAGCAGCGAGGTGGCGGGAGGTCCCGGGGAGCTGTTTTTT.

The chain links TRBV6-6 to TRBJ1-2, with D possibly matching TRBD1 (6 bases). This CDR3 comprises 14 residues. CDR1 and CDR2 (germline): MNHNY, SVGAGI (reference sequence). V dropped 2 bases and J dropped 7 bases, with 14 bases sitting between them. The DNA for the CDR3 is TGTGCCAGCAGTTACCAACAGGGAGTGGGTGGCTACACCTTC. It codes for CASSYQQGVGGYTF.

V and J are TRBV6-1 and TRBJ1-2; D gene unclear. Germline V gives CDR1 MNHNS, CDR2 SASEGT. Trimming left V 7 bases short and J 8 bases short, with 14 bases between. The CDR3 runs to 12 residues. CDR3 amino acids: CASTRTDTGYTF. The DNA for the CDR3 is TGTGCCAGCACTCGTACCGATACCGGCTACACCTTC.

This sequence joins TRBV28 and TRBJ2-7, with D perhaps matching TRBD2 (6 bases). From germline, CDR1 is MDHEN and CDR2 SYDVKM. V was shortened by 5 bases and J by 2 bases, with 16 bases between the two germline ends. This CDR3 is 15 amino acids long. The CDR3 is CASSPPPGRTYEQYF. The CDR3 bases are TGTGCCAGCAGTCCACCCCCCGGGAGAACCTACGAGCAGTACTTC.

The J gene is TRBJ2-2, the V gene TRBV18; the D gene is possibly TRBD2 (5 bases). Looked up from germline, CDR1 is KGHSH and CDR2 is LQKENI. Trimming pared 4 bases from V and 2 bases from J, leaving 17 bases between. This CDR3 comprises 17 residues. Here the CDR3 DNA reads TGTGCCAGCTCACAAAACGCGCCGGGGTTAAACACCGGGGAGCTGTTTTTT. Protein product: CASSQNAPGLNTGELFF.

J is TRBJ1-2 and V is TRBV5-1, with TRBD1 as a possible D gene (5 bases). CDR1 and CDR2 (germline): SGHRS, YFSETQ. With 0 bases removed from V and 8 bases from J, the gap between germline ends came to 11 bases. This CDR3 has 13 residues. For the CDR3, the DNA is TGCGCCAGCAGCTTGGAAGGGGTAGAGGGCTACACCTTC. Residues: CASSLEGVEGYTF.

This clone came up a few times. This rearrangement joins TRBV5-1 to TRBJ1-2, with D hard to call. With 5 bases removed from V and 0 bases from J, the gap between germline ends came to 5 bases. Germline V gene sequence: CDR1 SGHRS, CDR2 YFSETQ. The CDR3 runs 12 residues. The CDR3 region has the DNA TGCGCCAGCAGAGGAGCTAACTATGGCTACACCTTC. Translation: CASRGANYGYTF.

The chain combines TRBV11-2 with TRBJ2-1; TRBD1 matches 7 bases. Germline CDR1 reads SGHAT; CDR2 reads FQNNGV. The CDR3 consists of 12 residues. The V and J ends lost 5 bases and 12 bases, in that order; junction bases with no gene match: 7. The CDR3 sequence is CASSATQGPQFF. The CDR3 bases are TGTGCCAGCAGCGCGACACAGGGGCCGCAGTTCTTC.

The chain combines TRBV27 with TRBJ1-1; no definite D call. Trimming cost V 0 bases and J 1 base, with 9 bases left between them. CDR1 is MNHEY and CDR2 is SMNVEV in the germline V gene (reference sequence). This CDR3 comprises 15 residues. CDR3 bases: TGTGCCAGCAGTTTATCAATACGGGGGAACACTGAAGCTTTCTTT. Translated: CASSLSIRGNTEAFF.

CDR3 in amino acids: CASGHDRVSGANVLTF. The CDR3 DNA reads TGTGCTAGTGGCCACGACAGGGTCTCTGGGGCCAACGTCCTGACTTTC. V is TRBV12-5 and J is TRBJ2-6; TRBD1 matches 7 bases. The CDR3 length is 16 residues. Looked up from germline, CDR1 is LGHNT and CDR2 is FRNRAP. V shed 6 bases and J 0 bases; nucleotides not matched to a gene: 5.

This chain joins TRBV4-2 and TRBJ2-2; 9 nucleotides match TRBD2. The germline gives CDR1 LGHNA, CDR2 YNFKEQ. CDR3 length equals 16 residues. The junction had 4 bases not matched to a gene; V was cut back by 0 bases and J by 5 bases. In DNA form, the CDR3 reads TGTGCCAGCAGCCAAGAGAGCGGGAGGTTGACCGGGGAGCTGTTTTTT. It codes for CASSQESGRLTGELFF.

V and J are TRBV29-1 and TRBJ2-5; D gene unclear. Germline loops: CDR1 SQVTM, CDR2 ANQGSEA. V was trimmed by 4 bases and J by 3 bases, leaving 9 bases between them. CDR3 length: 12 amino acids. The CDR3 DNA sequence: TGCAGCGTTGTGTCCGAAGAAGAGACCCAGTACTTC. It specifies CSVVSEEETQYF.

The chain is built from TRBV5-4 and TRBJ2-1; D gene uncertain. CDR3 length: 13 residues. The V gene lost 0 bases and the J gene lost 5 bases, with 6 bases spanning the gap. Germline lookup yields CDR1 SGHNT and CDR2 YYREEE (reference sequence). CDR3 residues: CASSLDSNNEQFF. In nucleotides, the CDR3 is TGTGCCAGCAGCTTGGATTCGAACAATGAGCAGTTCTTC.

The V gene is TRBV28, the J gene TRBJ2-7, with 11 bases identical to TRBD2. V lost 6 bases to trimming and J lost 7 bases; unmatched junction nucleotides: 5. The CDR3 runs 13 residues. Germline V gives CDR1 MDHEN, CDR2 SYDVKM. CDR3 nucleotides: TGTGCCAGCAGACCCCTAGCGGGAGGAGAGCAGTACTTC. Translating gives CASRPLAGGEQYF.

This clone has just a few counts. One end of the junction varies from germline; a read error may be responsible. The rearrangement joins TRBV7-7 to TRBJ2-5, with D possibly matching TRBD1 (6 bases). Germline V CDR1 and CDR2: SSHAT, FNYEAQ (reference sequence). This CDR3 comprises 14 residues. CDR3 protein: CASSRSGVGETQYF. The CDR3 DNA is TGTGCTAGCAGCAGATCAGGGGTGGGGGAGACCCAGTACTTC.

This clone occurred a few times. The gene calls are TRBV5-4 and TRBJ1-2; 7 nucleotides line up with TRBD1. Trimming took 3 bases from V and 6 from J; bases not matched to a gene: 8. Per germline, CDR1 SGHNT and CDR2 YYREEE (reference sequence). There are 14 residues in the CDR3. CDR3 amino acids: CASSSRTGGDGYTF. The CDR3 nucleotides are TGTGCCAGCAGCTCTCGGACAGGCGGGGATGGCTACACCTTC.

The chain joins TRBV30 to TRBJ1-5, with TRBD1 matching over 7 bases. V was pared by 1 base and J by 1 base, with 7 bases of the junction left unmatched. Germline assignment: CDR1 GTSNPN and CDR2 SVGIG (reference sequence). The CDR3 is 16 amino acids. The CDR3 sequence is CAWSANRGWSNQPQHF. DNA of the CDR3: TGTGCCTGGAGTGCCAACAGGGGATGGAGCAATCAGCCCCAGCATTTT.

The chain couples TRBV11-2 to TRBJ2-7; 7 bases fit TRBD2. J lost 2 bases, V lost 2 bases, and 15 bases had no gene match. The CDR3 consists of 18 residues. Germline V lookup: CDR1 SGHAT, CDR2 FQNNGV. This CDR3 reads CASSLSQGTGLTTYEQYF. CDR3 in DNA: TGTGCCAGCAGCTTATCCCAGGGAACGGGACTAACAACCTACGAGCAGTACTTC.

The genes are TRBV11-2 and TRBJ1-1; 7 positions match TRBD1. This CDR3 is 16 amino acids long. CDR1 is SGHAT, CDR2 FQNNGV, per germline. V was pared by 5 bases and J by 4 bases, with 13 bases of the junction left unmatched. In DNA, the CDR3 is TGTGCCAGCAGCCGGGACAGTGGGGCGAAGGGCACTGAAGCTTTCTTT. This sequence encodes CASSRDSGAKGTEAFF.

The V and J genes are TRBV27 and TRBJ1-5; a possible D gene is TRBD1 (5 bases). Looked up from germline, CDR1 is MNHEY and CDR2 is SMNVEV (reference sequence). This CDR3 has 15 amino acids. V lost 5 bases and J 0 bases, leaving 11 bases between the germline ends. The CDR3: CASSAQAYSNQPQHF. The DNA for the CDR3 is TGTGCCAGCAGTGCACAGGCCTATAGCAATCAGCCCCAGCATTTT.

This rearrangement joins TRBV11-3 to TRBJ2-5, with D perhaps matching TRBD2 (6 bases). Germline lookup yields CDR1 SGHNT and CDR2 YENEEA. Trimming took off 5 bases at V and 5 bases at J, with 18 bases between the two ends. CDR3 size: 15 residues. CDR3 sequence reads: CASSLSTRSGETQYF. The CDR3 coding sequence is TGTGCCAGCAGCCTGTCGACTAGGTCGGGGGAGACCCAGTACTTC.

The J gene is TRBJ1-1, the V gene TRBV9; weak D call: TRBD1 (5 bases). CDR3 size: 13 residues. The V gene lost 6 bases and the J gene lost 1 base, with 10 bases spanning the gap. Per the germline V gene, CDR1 is SGDLS and CDR2 is YYNGEE. CDR3 DNA sequence: TGTGCCAGCAATCAGGGCTCGAACACTGAAGCTTTCTTT. It codes for CASNQGSNTEAFF.

This chain joins TRBV15 and TRBJ2-1; D gene uncertain. Germline loops: CDR1 LNHNV, CDR2 YYDKDF (reference sequence). V lost 1 base to trimming and J lost 8 bases, with 18 bases between them. CDR3 length: 16 residues. Here the CDR3 reads CATSRGPRFKSHEQFF. The CDR3 DNA reads as TGTGCCACCAGCAGAGGTCCCCGCTTCAAAAGCCATGAGCAGTTCTTC.